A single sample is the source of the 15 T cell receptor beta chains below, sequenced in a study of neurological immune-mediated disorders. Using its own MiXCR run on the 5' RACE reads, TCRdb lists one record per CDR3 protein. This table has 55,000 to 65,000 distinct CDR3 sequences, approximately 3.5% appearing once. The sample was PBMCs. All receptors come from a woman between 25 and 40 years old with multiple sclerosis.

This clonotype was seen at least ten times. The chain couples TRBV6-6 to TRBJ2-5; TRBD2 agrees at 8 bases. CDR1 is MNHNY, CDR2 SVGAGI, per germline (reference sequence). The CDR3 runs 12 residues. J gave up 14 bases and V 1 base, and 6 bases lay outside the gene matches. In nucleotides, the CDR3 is TGTGCCAGCAGTTACTTAAGCGGGGGCCTCTACTTC. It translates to CASSYLSGGLYF.

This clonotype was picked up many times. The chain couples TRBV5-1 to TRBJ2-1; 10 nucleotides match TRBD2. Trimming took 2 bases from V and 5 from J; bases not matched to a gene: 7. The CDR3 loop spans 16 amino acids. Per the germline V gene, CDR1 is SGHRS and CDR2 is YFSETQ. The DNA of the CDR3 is TGCGCCAGCAGCTTAGCGGGGGGGAGCTTCAACAATGAGCAGTTCTTC. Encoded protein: CASSLAGGSFNNEQFF.

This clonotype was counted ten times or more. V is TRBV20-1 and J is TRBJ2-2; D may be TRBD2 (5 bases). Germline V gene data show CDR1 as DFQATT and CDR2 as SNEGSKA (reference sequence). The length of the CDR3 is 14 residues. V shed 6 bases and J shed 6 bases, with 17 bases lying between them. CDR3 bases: TGCAGTGCGGGGTCTCTAGGGAGCCCCGGGGAGCTGTTTTTT. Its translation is CSAGSLGSPGELFF.

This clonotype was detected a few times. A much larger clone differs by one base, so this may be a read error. As DNA, the CDR3 is TGTGCCAGCAGTGAATCGGGCTCTACAGGAAACACCATATATTTT. It codes for CASSESGSTGNTIYF. The chain employs TRBV25-1 and TRBJ1-3; D unresolved. Germline V gives CDR1 MGHDK, CDR2 SYGVNS. Between the trimmed V and J ends, which lost 1 base and 4 bases, there was a span of 11 bases. This CDR3 has 15 amino acids.

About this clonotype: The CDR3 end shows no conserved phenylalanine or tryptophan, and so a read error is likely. The CDR3, as DNA: TGCAGTGCTAGAACCTGGGCAGGGGGCACTGAAGCTTTCTCT. Its protein product is CSARTWAGGTEAFS. The chain links TRBV20-1 to TRBJ1-1; 7 nucleotides agree with TRBD1. V was pared by 2 bases and J by 4 bases, with 7 bases of the junction left unmatched. This CDR3 comprises 14 residues. Germline V CDR1 and CDR2: DFQATT, SNEGSKA (reference sequence).

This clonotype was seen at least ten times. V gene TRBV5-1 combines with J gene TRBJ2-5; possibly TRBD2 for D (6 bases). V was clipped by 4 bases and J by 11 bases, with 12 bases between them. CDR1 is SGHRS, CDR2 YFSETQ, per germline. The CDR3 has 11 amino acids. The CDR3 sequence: CASSLDGGQYF. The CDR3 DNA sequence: TGCGCCAGCAGCCTAGACGGGGGACAGTACTTC.

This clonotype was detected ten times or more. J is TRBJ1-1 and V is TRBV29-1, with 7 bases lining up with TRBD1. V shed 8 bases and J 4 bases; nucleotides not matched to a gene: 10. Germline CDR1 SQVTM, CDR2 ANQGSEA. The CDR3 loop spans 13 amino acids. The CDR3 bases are TGCAGCATCGGACAGGTCCAAGGCACTGAAGCTTTCTTT. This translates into CSIGQVQGTEAFF.

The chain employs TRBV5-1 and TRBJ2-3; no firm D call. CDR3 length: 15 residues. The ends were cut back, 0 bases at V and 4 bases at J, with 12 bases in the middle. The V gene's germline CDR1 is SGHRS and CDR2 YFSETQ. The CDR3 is CASSLGGNTADTQYF. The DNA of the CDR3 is TGCGCCAGCAGCTTGGGGGGTAATACTGCAGATACGCAGTATTTT. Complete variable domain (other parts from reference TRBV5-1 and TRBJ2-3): KAGVTQTPRYLIKTRGQQVTLSCSPISGHRSVSWYQQTPGQGLQFLFEYFSETQRNKGNFPGRFSGRQFSNSRSEMNVSTLELGDSALYLCASSLGGNTADTQYFGPGTRLTVL.

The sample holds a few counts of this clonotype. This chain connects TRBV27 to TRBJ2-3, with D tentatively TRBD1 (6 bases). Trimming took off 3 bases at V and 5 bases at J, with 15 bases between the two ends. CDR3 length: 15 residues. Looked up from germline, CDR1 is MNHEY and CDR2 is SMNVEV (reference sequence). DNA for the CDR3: TGTGCCAGCAGTTTTAACAGGGTACTTATAGATACGCAGTATTTT. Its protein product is CASSFNRVLIDTQYF.

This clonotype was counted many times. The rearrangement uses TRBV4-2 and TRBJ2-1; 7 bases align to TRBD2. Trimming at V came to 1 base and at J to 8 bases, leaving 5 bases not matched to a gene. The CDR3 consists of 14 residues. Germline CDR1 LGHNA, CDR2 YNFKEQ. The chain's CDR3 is CASSQGLAFDEQFF. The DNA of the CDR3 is TGTGCCAGCAGCCAAGGACTAGCCTTCGATGAGCAGTTCTTC.

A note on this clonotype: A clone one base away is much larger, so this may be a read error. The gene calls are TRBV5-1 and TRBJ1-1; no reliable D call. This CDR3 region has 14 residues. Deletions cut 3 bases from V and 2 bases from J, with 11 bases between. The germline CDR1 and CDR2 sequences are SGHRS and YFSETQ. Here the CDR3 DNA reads TGCGCCAGCAGCTCTTTCGAAAGTAACACTGAAGCTTTCTTT. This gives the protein CASSSFESNTEAFF.

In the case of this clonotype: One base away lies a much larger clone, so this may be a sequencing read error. CDR3 coding DNA: TGCGCCAGCAGCTATATAGGTCTAGGGACGGATGGCTACACCTTC. Translating gives CASSYIGLGTDGYTF. The genes are TRBV5-1 and TRBJ1-2; TRBD1 is a possible D gene (5 bases). CDR1 SGHRS and CDR2 YFSETQ come from the germline V gene. CDR3 length equals 15 residues. The V end was cut by 3 bases, the J end by 6 bases, with 18 bases between. Full variable domain (remainder filled in from reference TRBV5-1 and TRBJ1-2): KAGVTQTPRYLIKTRGQQVTLSCSPISGHRSVSWYQQTPGQGLQFLFEYFSETQRNKGNFPGRFSGRQFSNSRSEMNVSTLELGDSALYLCASSYIGLGTDGYTFGSGTRLTVV.

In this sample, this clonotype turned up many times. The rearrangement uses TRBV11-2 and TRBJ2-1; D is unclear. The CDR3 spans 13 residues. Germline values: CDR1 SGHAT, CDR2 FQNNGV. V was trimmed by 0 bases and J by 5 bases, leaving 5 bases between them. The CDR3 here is CASSLEPNNEQFF. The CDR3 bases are TGTGCCAGCAGCTTAGAACCAAACAATGAGCAGTTCTTC.

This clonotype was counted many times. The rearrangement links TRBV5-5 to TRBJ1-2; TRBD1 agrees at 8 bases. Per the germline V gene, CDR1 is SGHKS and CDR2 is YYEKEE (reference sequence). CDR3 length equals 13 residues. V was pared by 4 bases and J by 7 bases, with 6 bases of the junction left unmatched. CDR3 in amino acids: CASSASGGTGYTF. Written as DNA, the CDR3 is TGTGCCAGCAGCGCCTCAGGGGGCACTGGCTACACCTTC.

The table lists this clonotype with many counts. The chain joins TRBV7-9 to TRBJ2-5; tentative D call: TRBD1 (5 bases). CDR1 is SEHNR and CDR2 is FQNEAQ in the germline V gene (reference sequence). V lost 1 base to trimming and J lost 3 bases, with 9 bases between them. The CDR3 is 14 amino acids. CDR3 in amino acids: CASSLGTIKETQYF. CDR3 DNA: TGTGCCAGCAGCTTAGGGACAATAAAAGAGACCCAGTACTTC.